This TCR beta chain originates from a study of blood T cell repertoires in COVID-19. Across the study: T cells, B-cell-depleted T cells, or PBMCs provided the cDNA or gDNA that served as material.

The repertoire was sequenced with immunoSEQ multiplex PCR; TCRdb's copy has only in-frame clones and lacks some. This sample has around 150,000 clones; approximately 90% occur once, and the top ten carry about 2.3%. The sequenced material came from peripheral blood. This sequence originates from a man younger than 30 with acute or convalescent COVID-19.

The CDR3 DNA reads as TGTGCCAGCAGCCCGGGGGACACCTTC. Residues: CASSPGDTF. The chain links TRBV5-8 to TRBJ1-2; D is perhaps TRBD1 (5 bases). From germline, CDR1 is SGHTS and CDR2 YDEGEE. V was clipped by 4 bases and J by 12 bases, with 7 bases between them. The CDR3 runs 9 residues. Drawing the rest from reference TRBV5-8 and TRBJ1-2, the complete variable domain is EAGVTQSPTHLIKTRGQQATLRCSPISGHTSVYWYQQALGLGLQFLLWYDEGEERNRGNFPPRFSGRQFPNYSSELNVNALELEDSALYLCASSPGDTFGSGTRLTVV.